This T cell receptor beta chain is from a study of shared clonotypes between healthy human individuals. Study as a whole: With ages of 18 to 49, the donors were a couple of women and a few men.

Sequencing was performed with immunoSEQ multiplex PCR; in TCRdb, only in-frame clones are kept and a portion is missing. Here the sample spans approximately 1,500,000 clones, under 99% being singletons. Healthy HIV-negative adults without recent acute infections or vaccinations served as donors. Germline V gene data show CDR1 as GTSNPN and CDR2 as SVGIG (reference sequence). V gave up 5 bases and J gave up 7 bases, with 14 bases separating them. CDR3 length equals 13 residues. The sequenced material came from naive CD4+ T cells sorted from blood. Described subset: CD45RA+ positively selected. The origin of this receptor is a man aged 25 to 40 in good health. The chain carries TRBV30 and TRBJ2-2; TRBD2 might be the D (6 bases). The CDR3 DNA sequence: TGTGCCTGGGCGGGACCTAATGGCGGGGAGCTGTTTTTT. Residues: CAWAGPNGGELFF.